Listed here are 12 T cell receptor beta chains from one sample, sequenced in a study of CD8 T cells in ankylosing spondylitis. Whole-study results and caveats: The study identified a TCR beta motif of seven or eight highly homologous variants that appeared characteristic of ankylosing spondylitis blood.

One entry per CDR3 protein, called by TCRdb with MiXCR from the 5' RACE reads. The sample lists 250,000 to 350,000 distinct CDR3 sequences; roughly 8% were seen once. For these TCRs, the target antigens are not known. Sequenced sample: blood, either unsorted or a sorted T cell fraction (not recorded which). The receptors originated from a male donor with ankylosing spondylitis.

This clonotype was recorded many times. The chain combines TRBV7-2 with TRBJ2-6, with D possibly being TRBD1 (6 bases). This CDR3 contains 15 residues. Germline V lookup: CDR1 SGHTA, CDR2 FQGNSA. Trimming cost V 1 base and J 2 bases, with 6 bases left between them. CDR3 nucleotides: TGTGCCAGCAGCTTAGGGGGGCCTGGGGCCAACGTCCTGACTTTC. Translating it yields CASSLGGPGANVLTF.

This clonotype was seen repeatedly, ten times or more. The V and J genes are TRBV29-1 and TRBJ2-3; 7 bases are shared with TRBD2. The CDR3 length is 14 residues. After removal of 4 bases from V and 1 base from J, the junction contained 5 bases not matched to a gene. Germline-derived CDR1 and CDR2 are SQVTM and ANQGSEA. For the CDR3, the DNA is TGCAGCGTTGCGCTAGCGGACGGCACAGATACGCAGTATTTT. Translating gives CSVALADGTDTQYF.

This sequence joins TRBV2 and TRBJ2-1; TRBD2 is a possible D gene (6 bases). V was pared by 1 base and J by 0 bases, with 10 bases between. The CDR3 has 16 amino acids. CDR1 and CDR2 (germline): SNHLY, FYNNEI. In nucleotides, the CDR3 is TGTGCCAGCAGTGAAGGCGGGACTGGCTCCTACAATGAGCAGTTCTTC. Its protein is CASSEGGTGSYNEQFF.

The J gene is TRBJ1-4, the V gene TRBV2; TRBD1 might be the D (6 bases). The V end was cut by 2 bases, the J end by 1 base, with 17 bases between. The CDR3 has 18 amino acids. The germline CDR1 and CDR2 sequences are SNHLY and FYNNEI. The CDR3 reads CASSEPLGTLRTNEKLFF. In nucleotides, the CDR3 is TGTGCCAGCAGTGAACCCCTCGGGACACTTAGAACTAATGAAAAACTGTTTTTT.

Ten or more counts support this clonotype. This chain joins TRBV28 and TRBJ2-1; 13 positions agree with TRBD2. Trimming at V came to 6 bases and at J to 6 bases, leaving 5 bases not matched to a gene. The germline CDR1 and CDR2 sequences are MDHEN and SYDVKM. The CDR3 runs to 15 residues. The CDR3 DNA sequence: TGTGCCAGCAGGGTACTAGCGGGAGGGCTCAATGAGCAGTTCTTC. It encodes CASRVLAGGLNEQFF.

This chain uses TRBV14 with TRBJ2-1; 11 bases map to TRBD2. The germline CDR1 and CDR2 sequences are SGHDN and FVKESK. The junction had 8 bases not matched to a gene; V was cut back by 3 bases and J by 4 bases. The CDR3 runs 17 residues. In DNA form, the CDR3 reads TGTGCCAGCAGCCAGCGATCGGGACTAGCGGTGTACAATGAGCAGTTCTTC. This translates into CASSQRSGLAVYNEQFF. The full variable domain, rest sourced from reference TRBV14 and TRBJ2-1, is EAGVTQFPSHSVIEKGQTVTLRCDPISGHDNLYWYRRVMGKEIKFLLHFVKESKQDESGMPNNRFLAERTGGTYSTLKVQPAELEDSGVYFCASSQRSGLAVYNEQFFGPGTRLTVL.

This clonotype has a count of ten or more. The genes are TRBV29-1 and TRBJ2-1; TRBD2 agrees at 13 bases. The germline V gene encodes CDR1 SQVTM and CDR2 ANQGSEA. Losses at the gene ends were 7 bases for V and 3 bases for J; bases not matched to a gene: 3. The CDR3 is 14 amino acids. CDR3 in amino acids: CSAWTSGSYNEQFF. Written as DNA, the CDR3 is TGCAGCGCCTGGACTAGCGGGAGCTACAATGAGCAGTTCTTC.

CDR3 residues: CASSLRGEGQPQHF. Here the CDR3 DNA reads TGTGCCAGCAGCTTGCGGGGCGAGGGTCAGCCCCAGCATTTT. V and J are TRBV7-3 and TRBJ1-5, with D tentatively TRBD1 (5 bases). Trimming took 3 bases from V and 6 from J, leaving 12 bases between them. Per germline, CDR1 SGHTA and CDR2 FQGTGA. The CDR3 runs to 14 residues.

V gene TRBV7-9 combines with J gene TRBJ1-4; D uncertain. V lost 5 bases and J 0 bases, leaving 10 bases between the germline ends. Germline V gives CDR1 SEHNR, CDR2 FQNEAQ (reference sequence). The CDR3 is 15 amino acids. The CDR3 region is CASSRWEATNEKLFF. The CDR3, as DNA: TGTGCCAGCAGCAGATGGGAGGCAACTAATGAAAAACTGTTTTTT.

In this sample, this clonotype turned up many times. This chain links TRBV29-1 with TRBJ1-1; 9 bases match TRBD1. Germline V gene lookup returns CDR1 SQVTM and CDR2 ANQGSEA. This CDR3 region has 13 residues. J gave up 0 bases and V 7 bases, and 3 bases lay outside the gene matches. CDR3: CSAGQGMNTEAFF. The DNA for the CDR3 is TGCAGCGCCGGACAGGGGATGAACACTGAAGCTTTCTTT. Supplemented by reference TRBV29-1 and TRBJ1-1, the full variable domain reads SAVISQKPSRDICQRGTSLTIQCQVDSQVTMMFWYRQQPGQSLTLIATANQGSEATYESGFVIDKFPISRPNLTFSTLTVSNMSPEDSSIYLCSAGQGMNTEAFFGQGTRLTVV.

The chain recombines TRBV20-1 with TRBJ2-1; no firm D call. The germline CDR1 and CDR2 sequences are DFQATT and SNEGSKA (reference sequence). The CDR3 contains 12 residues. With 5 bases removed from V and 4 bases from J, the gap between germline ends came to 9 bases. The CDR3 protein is CSAGPGYNEQFF. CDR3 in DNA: TGCAGTGCTGGGCCGGGTTACAATGAGCAGTTCTTC.

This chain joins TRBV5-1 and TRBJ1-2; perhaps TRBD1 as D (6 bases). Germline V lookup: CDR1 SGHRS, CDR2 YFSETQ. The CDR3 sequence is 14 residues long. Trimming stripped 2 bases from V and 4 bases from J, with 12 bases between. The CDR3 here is CASSLNRDRYGYTF. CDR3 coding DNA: TGCGCCAGCAGCTTAAACAGGGACCGCTATGGCTACACCTTC.